Presented here are 25 T cell receptor beta chains from one specimen sequenced in a study of blood T cell repertoires in COVID-19. The method was immunoSEQ multiplex PCR; TCRdb's version includes in-frame clones alone and lacks a portion of them. The sample lists more than 200,000 clones; 84% were seen once. The sequenced material came from PBMCs or T cells enriched from blood (not recorded which). These receptors originate from a man in his sixties who had recovered from COVID-19.

This clone was observed once. V is TRBV6-5 and J is TRBJ1-5; D might be TRBD1 (6 bases). Germline V lookup: CDR1 MNHEY, CDR2 SVGAGI. The CDR3 has 15 amino acids. Trimming pared 2 bases from V and 1 base from J, leaving 9 bases between. The CDR3 reads CASSYGGASNQPQHF. CDR3 nucleotides: TGTGCCAGCAGTTACGGGGGCGCGAGCAATCAGCCCCAGCATTTT.

The rearrangement uses TRBV3-1 (or the pseudogene TRBV3-2) and TRBJ1-5; D gene ambiguous. Germline V gene data show CDR1 as LGHDT and CDR2 as YNNKEL (reference sequence). Trimming stripped 1 base from V and 0 bases from J, with 7 bases between. This CDR3 comprises 15 residues. This chain's CDR3 is CASSQAGNSNQPQHF. The CDR3 DNA is TGTGCCAGCAGCCAAGCGGGAAATAGCAATCAGCCCCAGCATTTT.

This clone has a single count. The chain recombines TRBV2 with TRBJ1-4; unclear D gene. The germline gives CDR1 SNHLY, CDR2 FYNNEI. Between the trimmed V and J ends, which lost 4 bases and 8 bases, there was a span of 11 bases. This CDR3 has 13 amino acids. In DNA form, the CDR3 reads TGTGCCAGCAGTGGCGGGGTAGGGGAAAAACTGTTTTTT. It encodes CASSGGVGEKLFF.

This clone came up a few times. This chain connects TRBV7-9 to TRBJ1-3; D unresolved. This CDR3 comprises 14 residues. V was pared by 4 bases and J by 2 bases, with 9 bases between. Germline loops: CDR1 SEHNR, CDR2 FQNEAQ (reference sequence). The CDR3 is CASSSPGAGNTIYF. As DNA, the CDR3 is TGTGCCAGCAGCTCCCCGGGAGCTGGAAACACCATATATTTT.

The rearrangement links TRBV3-1 (or the pseudogene TRBV3-2) to TRBJ1-4, with 7 bases matching TRBD1. J lost 6 bases, V lost 2 bases, and 6 bases had no gene match. The CDR3 is 15 amino acids. Germline values: CDR1 LGHDT, CDR2 YNNKEL (reference sequence). CDR3 nucleotide sequence: TGTGCCAGCAGCCAATCACAGGGGTTAGATGAAAAACTGTTTTTT. Translation gives CASSQSQGLDEKLFF.

The chain couples TRBV7-2 to TRBJ2-7, with TRBD2 as a possible D gene (5 bases). Germline CDR1 is SGHTA and CDR2 is FQGNSA. CDR3 length: 15 amino acids. Trimming left V 3 bases short and J 0 bases short, with 12 bases between. The CDR3 sequence is CASSLGSTSSYEQYF. Written as DNA, the CDR3 is TGTGCCAGCAGCTTGGGATCCACTAGCTCCTACGAGCAGTACTTC.

V is TRBV3-1 (or the pseudogene TRBV3-2) and J is TRBJ2-3, with a tentative D call TRBD2 (5 bases). There are 17 residues in the CDR3. CDR1 is LGHDT, CDR2 YNNKEL, per germline (reference sequence). V was clipped by 1 base and J by 0 bases, with 14 bases between them. The chain's CDR3 is CASSQGVSGPSTDTQYF. DNA for the CDR3: TGTGCCAGCAGCCAAGGGGTAAGCGGACCTAGCACAGATACGCAGTATTTT.

The V gene is TRBV5-6, the J gene TRBJ2-5; 8 nucleotides match TRBD2. The trim removed 2 bases at V and 1 base at J, leaving 1 base unmatched. CDR3 length: 14 residues. Per the germline V gene, CDR1 is SGHDT and CDR2 is YYEEEE. CDR3 DNA: TGTGCCAGCAGCTTACTAGCGGCCCAAGAGACCCAGTACTTC. Amino acid sequence: CASSLLAAQETQYF.

The V call is TRBV4-1, the J call TRBJ1-3; perhaps TRBD1 as D (6 bases). The CDR3 runs to 15 residues. Germline lookup yields CDR1 MGHRA and CDR2 YSYEKL. V lost 2 bases to trimming and J lost 2 bases, with 10 bases between them. The CDR3 sequence: CASSQIDRPGNTIYF. The CDR3 DNA reads TGCGCCAGCAGCCAAATAGACAGGCCTGGAAACACCATATATTTT.

As concerns this clone: Other DNA sequences within the sample encode an identical CDR3. This chain connects TRBV5-1 to TRBJ1-2; D might be TRBD1 (6 bases). There are 12 residues in the CDR3. Germline V CDR1 and CDR2: SGHRS, YFSETQ. V lost 4 bases and J 4 bases, leaving 8 bases between the germline ends. The CDR3 loop reads CASSPDSYGYTF. The CDR3 nucleotides are TGCGCCAGCAGCCCGGACAGCTATGGCTACACCTTC.

The rearrangement uses TRBV11-3 and TRBJ2-1, with 7 nucleotides matching TRBD1. Germline loops: CDR1 SGHNT, CDR2 YENEEA. Trimming took 4 bases from V and 3 from J; bases not matched to a gene: 6. The CDR3 loop spans 15 amino acids. Here the CDR3 reads CASSSGTDLYNEQFF. The CDR3 nucleotides are TGTGCCAGCAGCTCAGGGACAGACCTCTACAATGAGCAGTTCTTC.

This chain connects TRBV18 to TRBJ1-2; 7 positions match TRBD1. Germline CDR1 is KGHSH and CDR2 is LQKENI. Trimming took 0 bases from V and 6 from J; bases not matched to a gene: 1. The length of the CDR3 is 13 residues. This CDR3 reads CASSPPTGNGYTF. In DNA form, the CDR3 reads TGTGCCAGCTCACCACCGACAGGGAATGGCTACACCTTC.

The chain joins TRBV19 to TRBJ2-2; D might be TRBD1 (5 bases). Looked up from germline, CDR1 is LNHDA and CDR2 is SQIVND (reference sequence). Trimming stripped 3 bases from V and 0 bases from J, with 11 bases between. CDR3 length: 16 amino acids. CDR3 in DNA: TGTGCCAGTAGTATCCAGGGTTTTTCGAACACCGGGGAGCTGTTTTTT. Residues: CASSIQGFSNTGELFF. The full variable domain, its missing parts supplied by reference TRBV19 and TRBJ2-2, is DGGITQSPKYLFRKEGQNVTLSCEQNLNHDAMYWYRQDPGQGLRLIYYSQIVNDFQKGDIAEGYSVSREKKESFPLTVTSAQKNPTAFYLCASSIQGFSNTGELFFGEGSRLTVL.

The chain links TRBV4-2 to TRBJ1-1; D is unclear. Germline V gene lookup returns CDR1 LGHNA and CDR2 YNFKEQ. This CDR3 contains 15 residues. V shed 1 base and J shed 6 bases, with 15 bases lying between them. CDR3 coding DNA: TGTGCCAGCAGCCAAGTTGAGGGTGGAGGCCCTGAAGCTTTCTTT. It is translated as CASSQVEGGGPEAFF.

The V call is TRBV5-1, the J call TRBJ1-6; tentative D call: TRBD1 (6 bases). Germline lookup yields CDR1 SGHRS and CDR2 YFSETQ. Trimming stripped 3 bases from V and 5 bases from J, with 12 bases between. The CDR3 sequence is 15 residues long. The CDR3 region is CASSSGQINNSPLHF. The CDR3 DNA reads TGCGCCAGCAGCTCTGGACAGATCAATAATTCACCCCTCCACTTT.

The rearrangement joins TRBV6-5 to TRBJ1-5, with 9 bases that match TRBD1. The ends lost 5 bases at V and 3 bases at J; junction bases unmatched: 5. The CDR3 runs to 15 residues. From germline, CDR1 is MNHEY and CDR2 SVGAGI. In DNA form, the CDR3 reads TGTGCCAGCAGTCGAACAGGGGGCAACAATCAGCCCCAGCATTTT. As protein: CASSRTGGNNQPQHF.

V usage is TRBV7-2 and J usage is TRBJ2-2; 8 bases are shared with TRBD1. The CDR3 length is 15 residues. Germline assignment: CDR1 SGHTA and CDR2 FQGNSA. The V gene end was trimmed by 5 bases and the J gene end by 6 bases; junction bases not matched to a gene: 8. Here the CDR3 DNA reads TGTGCCAGCAGCCTCGGACAGGGACGAGCCGGGGAGCTGTTTTTT. Protein product: CASSLGQGRAGELFF.

CDR3 residues: CAIRGTGLGNEQFF. The CDR3 DNA is TGTGCCATCAGGGGGACAGGGTTGGGTAATGAGCAGTTCTTC. This sequence joins TRBV10-3 and TRBJ2-1, with TRBD1 matching over 9 bases. The trim removed 6 bases at V and 7 bases at J, leaving 7 bases unmatched. CDR1 is ENHRY and CDR2 is SYGVKD in the germline V gene. The CDR3 totals 14 residues.

The gene calls are TRBV7-2 and TRBJ2-7, with 7 bases that match TRBD1. This CDR3 spans 16 amino acids. J gave up 4 bases and V 1 base, and 10 bases lay outside the gene matches. Germline CDR1 is SGHTA and CDR2 is FQGNSA. The CDR3 is CASSLGPAGGGYEQYF. In DNA, the CDR3 is TGTGCCAGCAGCTTAGGCCCTGCAGGGGGTGGTTACGAGCAGTACTTC.

The rearrangement uses TRBV2 and TRBJ2-6; D gene uncertain. The V gene lost 5 bases and the J gene lost 2 bases, with 7 bases spanning the gap. The CDR3 sequence is 14 residues long. Germline values: CDR1 SNHLY, CDR2 FYNNEI. CDR3 sequence: CASSPRTGANVLTF. CDR3 bases: TGTGCCAGCAGTCCGAGGACTGGGGCCAACGTCCTGACTTTC.

The CDR3 region is CASSSLTGNSYEQYF. For the CDR3, the DNA is TGCGCCAGCAGCTCCCTTACGGGGAACTCCTACGAGCAGTACTTC. The chain recombines TRBV5-1 with TRBJ2-7; D is possibly TRBD2 (5 bases). The CDR3 totals 15 residues. Germline-derived CDR1 and CDR2 are SGHRS and YFSETQ. V was pared by 3 bases and J by 0 bases, with 13 bases between.

V and J are TRBV5-1 and TRBJ2-5, with TRBD2 matching over 10 bases. Trimming removed 4 bases from V and 6 bases from J; junction bases left unmatched: 6. The CDR3 spans 14 residues. The germline CDR1 and CDR2 sequences are SGHRS and YFSETQ. This CDR3 is CASSPTSGAQTQYF. CDR3 coding DNA: TGCGCCAGCAGCCCTACTAGCGGGGCACAGACCCAGTACTTC.

The rearrangement joins TRBV19 to TRBJ1-1, with 11 bases that match TRBD1. Germline V gives CDR1 LNHDA, CDR2 SQIVND (reference sequence). With 5 bases clipped from V and 0 bases from J, the junction kept 5 bases outside the gene matches. The CDR3 loop spans 16 amino acids. DNA of the CDR3: TGTGCCAGTAGTGAGGACAGGGGGCCCATGAACACTGAAGCTTTCTTT. Translation gives CASSEDRGPMNTEAFF. Drawing the rest from reference TRBV19 and TRBJ1-1, the complete variable domain is DGGITQSPKYLFRKEGQNVTLSCEQNLNHDAMYWYRQDPGQGLRLIYYSQIVNDFQKGDIAEGYSVSREKKESFPLTVTSAQKNPTAFYLCASSEDRGPMNTEAFFGQGTRLTVV.

The table lists this clone with a count of one. CDR3 bases: TGTGCCACCAGCAAAGACACGAGCGCTAACTATGGCTACACCTTC. Encoded protein: CATSKDTSANYGYTF. This chain links TRBV15 with TRBJ1-2; D is unclear. Germline assignment: CDR1 LNHNV and CDR2 YYDKDF (reference sequence). The CDR3 loop spans 15 amino acids. With 4 bases removed from V and 0 bases from J, the gap between germline ends came to 12 bases.

This clone came up a few times. V and J are TRBV5-1 and TRBJ1-5, with D perhaps TRBD1 (5 bases). Trimming took 0 bases from V and 3 from J, leaving 10 bases between them. This CDR3 is 15 amino acids long. CDR1 and CDR2 from the germline V gene are SGHRS and YFSETQ. The CDR3 is CASSLGQGFNQPQHF. The CDR3 DNA reads TGCGCCAGCAGCTTGGGGCAGGGCTTCAATCAGCCCCAGCATTTT. Filled out from reference TRBV5-1 and TRBJ1-5, the complete variable domain reads KAGVTQTPRYLIKTRGQQVTLSCSPISGHRSVSWYQQTPGQGLQFLFEYFSETQRNKGNFPGRFSGRQFSNSRSEMNVSTLELGDSALYLCASSLGQGFNQPQHFGDGTRLSIL.